Below, 29 T cell receptor beta chains from the same sample are listed, as sequenced in a study of CD8 T cells in Susac syndrome. RNA in amounts of roughly 0.5 to 1 ug was reverse transcribed with random hexamers. TCRdb processed the immunoSEQ multiplex PCR reads anew with MiXCR; each CDR3 protein has one entry. This table has more than 110,000 distinct CDR3 sequences, about 94% appearing once. The material sequenced was CD8+ T cells from PBMCs. These receptors were obtained from a human donor in good health.

This chain uses TRBV30 with TRBJ2-7; the D gene could be TRBD1 or TRBD2 (5 bases each). The CDR3 length is 14 residues. Germline lookup yields CDR1 GTSNPN and CDR2 SVGIG (reference sequence). The V and J ends lost 3 bases and 5 bases respectively, with 17 bases between them. The CDR3 is CAWSAVGVSDEQYF. In nucleotides, the CDR3 is TGTGCCTGGAGCGCCGTGGGGGTGTCGGACGAGCAGTACTTC.

This chain connects TRBV6-5 to TRBJ2-3; D is uncertain. The CDR3 is made up of 12 amino acids. Germline V lookup: CDR1 MNHEY, CDR2 SVGAGI. Trimming took off 2 bases at V and 5 bases at J, with 5 bases between the two ends. Written as DNA, the CDR3 is TGTGCCAGCAGTTACCCAGGAGATACGCAGTATTTT. It encodes CASSYPGDTQYF.

This sequence joins TRBV28 and TRBJ2-7; D remains unclear. Trimming took off 7 bases at V and 1 base at J, with 5 bases between the two ends. Germline values: CDR1 MDHEN, CDR2 SYDVKM. This CDR3 contains 11 residues. For the CDR3, the DNA is TGTGCCAGCACCCAGTCCTACGAGCAGTACTTC. It translates to CASTQSYEQYF.

The V gene is TRBV29-1, the J gene TRBJ2-5; 12 bases map to TRBD2. Losses at the gene ends were 4 bases for V and 5 bases for J; bases not matched to a gene: 8. This CDR3 contains 15 residues. Germline-derived CDR1 and CDR2 are SQVTM and ANQGSEA. In nucleotides, the CDR3 is TGCAGCGTTGGGCCTAGCGGGAGGGCAAGTGAGACCCAGTACTTC. As protein: CSVGPSGRASETQYF.

The chain employs TRBV20-1 and TRBJ1-5; D remains ambiguous. CDR1 and CDR2 from the germline V gene are DFQATT and SNEGSKA (reference sequence). V dropped 6 bases and J dropped 5 bases, with 8 bases sitting between them. This CDR3 is built from 11 residues. The CDR3 reads CSAAGDQPQHF. CDR3 coding DNA: TGCAGTGCAGCGGGCGATCAGCCCCAGCATTTT.

The chain has TRBV27 and TRBJ1-5; 7 bases are shared with TRBD1. With 7 bases clipped from V and 2 bases from J, the junction kept 5 bases outside the gene matches. Germline V gene lookup returns CDR1 MNHEY and CDR2 SMNVEV (reference sequence). This CDR3 has 14 amino acids. The CDR3 spells CASKRQGGNQPQHF. The CDR3 nucleotides read TGTGCCAGCAAAAGACAGGGTGGCAATCAGCCCCAGCATTTT.

This sequence joins TRBV5-1 and TRBJ1-1; D might be TRBD1 (6 bases). Germline CDR1 and CDR2: SGHRS and YFSETQ. The CDR3 covers 13 residues. Trimming removed 4 bases at V and 6 bases at J, with 13 bases between. CDR3: CASSEMTGPEAFF. CDR3 coding DNA: TGCGCCAGCAGCGAGATGACAGGTCCTGAAGCTTTCTTT.

The rearrangement uses TRBV24-1 and TRBJ1-5, with D perhaps TRBD1 (6 bases). The V end was cut by 3 bases, the J end by 3 bases, with 14 bases between. CDR3 size: 16 residues. The germline V gene encodes CDR1 KGHDR and CDR2 SFDVKD. DNA of the CDR3: TGTGCCACCAGTGATCCGGACAGAGCCTTCAATCAGCCCCAGCATTTT. It encodes CATSDPDRAFNQPQHF.

The V and J genes are TRBV4-3 and TRBJ1-2; D ambiguous. V was cut by 1 base and J by 1 base, with 13 bases left in between. CDR1 is LGHNA, CDR2 YSLEER, per germline. This CDR3 contains 16 residues. The CDR3 sequence: CASSQGPPRVNYGYTF. In nucleotides, the CDR3 is TGCGCCAGCAGCCAAGGACCCCCAAGGGTTAACTATGGCTACACCTTC.

The CDR3 protein is CASSRDSFYSNQPQHF. CDR3 nucleotide sequence: TGTGCCAGCTCACGAGACAGCTTCTATAGCAATCAGCCCCAGCATTTT. The chain is built from TRBV18 and TRBJ1-5, with D tentatively TRBD1 (5 bases). This CDR3 spans 16 amino acids. Trimming pared 4 bases from V and 0 bases from J, leaving 13 bases between. In germline, CDR1 is KGHSH, CDR2 LQKENI.

The V and J genes are TRBV19 and TRBJ2-5; the match to TRBD2 covers 8 bases. The CDR3 runs 14 residues. The ends lost 4 bases at V and 5 bases at J; junction bases unmatched: 6. CDR1 and CDR2 (germline): LNHDA, SQIVND (reference sequence). CDR3 sequence reads: CASSTGTSLETQYF. DNA of the CDR3: TGTGCCAGTAGTACCGGGACTAGTTTGGAGACCCAGTACTTC.

V and J are TRBV12-3 or TRBV12-4 and TRBJ1-2, with D hard to call. The V gene lost 7 bases and the J gene lost 7 bases, with 10 bases spanning the gap. The length of the CDR3 is 11 residues. The CDR3 protein is CASTGGSGYTF. The CDR3 DNA reads TGTGCCAGCACGGGAGGATCTGGCTACACCTTC.

This clonotype has a handful of counts. J is TRBJ1-2 and V is TRBV12-3 or TRBV12-4; D call uncertain. The CDR3 extends over 10 amino acids. Trimming left V 8 bases short and J 8 bases short, with 9 bases between. The CDR3 protein is CASSGLGYTF. CDR3 in DNA: TGTGCCAGCTCTGGGTTAGGCTACACCTTC.

This rearrangement joins TRBV20-1 to TRBJ2-7; 10 bases align to TRBD2. V lost 0 bases and J lost 6; bases outside the gene matches: 8. Germline assignment: CDR1 DFQATT and CDR2 SNEGSKA (reference sequence). The CDR3 is 15 amino acids. The CDR3 is CSARDLASGSLEQYF. CDR3 DNA: TGCAGTGCTAGAGATCTGGCTAGCGGGAGTCTCGAGCAGTACTTC.

The CDR3 reads CASSLHFSSYNEQFF. CDR3 coding DNA: TGTGCCAGCAGTTTGCACTTCAGCTCCTACAATGAGCAGTTCTTC. This chain connects TRBV27 to TRBJ2-1; D is unclear. CDR3 length equals 15 residues. Germline V gene data show CDR1 as MNHEY and CDR2 as SMNVEV (reference sequence). Deletions cut 3 bases from V and 0 bases from J, with 9 bases between.

This chain uses TRBV5-6 with TRBJ2-1; 9 bases are shared with TRBD2. J gave up 5 bases and V 5 bases, and 5 bases lay outside the gene matches. This CDR3 has 14 residues. Germline V gene lookup returns CDR1 SGHDT and CDR2 YYEEEE. CDR3 coding DNA: TGTGCCAGCAGACCGCCTAGCGGGAACAATGAGCAGTTCTTC. It specifies CASRPPSGNNEQFF.

The chain carries TRBV7-9 and TRBJ2-7; D possibly uses TRBD1 or TRBD2 (5 bases each). The CDR3 runs 14 residues. The germline V gene has CDR1 SEHNR and CDR2 FQNEAQ (reference sequence). The germline V and J ends were trimmed by 5 bases and 7 bases, with 18 bases remaining between them. DNA of the CDR3: TGTGCCAGCAGCCGGGGACCGAATCCTTATGAGCAGTACTTC. Its protein is CASSRGPNPYEQYF. Looking up the rest from reference TRBV7-9 and TRBJ2-7 gives the full variable domain: DTGVSQNPRHKITKRGQNVTFRCDPISEHNRLYWYRQTLGQGPEFLTYFQNEAQLEKSRLLSDRFSAERPKGSFSTLEIQRTEQGDSAMYLCASSRGPNPYEQYFGPGTRLTVT.

This clonotype was detected only once. The chain uses TRBV6-2 or TRBV6-3 and TRBJ1-1; TRBD1 matches 9 bases. The CDR3 sequence is 17 residues long. Losses at the gene ends were 2 bases for V and 1 base for J; bases not matched to a gene: 8. The germline gives CDR1 MNHEY, CDR2 SVGEGT. CDR3 DNA sequence: TGTGCCAGCAGTTACAACACAGGGGGCGCGGGGAACACTGAAGCTTTCTTT. Translating it yields CASSYNTGGAGNTEAFF.

This chain connects TRBV29-1 to TRBJ2-3; tentative D call: TRBD1 (6 bases). This CDR3 region has 13 residues. Germline V gene data show CDR1 as SQVTM and CDR2 as ANQGSEA. Trimming stripped 7 bases from V and 4 bases from J, with 15 bases between. CDR3 loop: CSAITGTSDTQYF. CDR3 nucleotides: TGCAGCGCCATCACAGGGACCTCAGATACGCAGTATTTT.

The rearrangement links TRBV27 to TRBJ1-5; D gene unclear. CDR1 is MNHEY and CDR2 is SMNVEV in the germline V gene (reference sequence). This CDR3 region has 15 residues. V lost 5 bases to trimming and J lost 4 bases, with 15 bases between them. The CDR3 nucleotides are TGTGCCAGCAGTATAGGACCAGGAGGTAATCAGCCCCAGCATTTT. As protein: CASSIGPGGNQPQHF.

The chain links TRBV14 to TRBJ2-5; D gene unclear. The J call may be in error: the DNA end matches TRBJ2-7 better. In germline, CDR1 is SGHDN, CDR2 FVKESK. This CDR3 has 12 amino acids. CDR3 sequence: CASSQRVYEQYF. The CDR3 DNA is TGTGCCAGCAGCCAAAGAGTCTACGAGCAGTACTTC.

V and J are TRBV11-2 and TRBJ2-3; TRBD1 matches at 7 bases. Per the germline V gene, CDR1 is SGHAT and CDR2 is FQNNGV. The CDR3 totals 23 residues. Germline trimming cut 1 base from V and 5 bases from J; bases unmatched to any gene: 30. The CDR3 protein is CASSLGAIPSGTDIFHQLDTQYF. In nucleotides, the CDR3 is TGTGCCAGCAGCTTAGGGGCGATCCCCTCGGGGACAGACATCTTCCACCAACTAGATACGCAGTATTTT.

The rearrangement uses TRBV6-5 and TRBJ1-2, with a tentative D call TRBD1 (5 bases). Germline values: CDR1 MNHEY, CDR2 SVGAGI. With 2 bases removed from V and 5 bases from J, the gap between germline ends came to 12 bases. The CDR3 runs to 14 residues. CDR3 nucleotide sequence: TGTGCCAGCAGTTACACGATCGGGGCTTATGGCTACACCTTC. This encodes CASSYTIGAYGYTF.

V is TRBV7-9 and J is TRBJ2-3; TRBD2 matches at 13 bases. Germline lookup yields CDR1 SEHNR and CDR2 FQNEAQ (reference sequence). V gave up 5 bases and J gave up 6 bases; unmatched junction bases: 11. The length of the CDR3 is 17 residues. CDR3 coding DNA: TGTGCCAGCAGCCCAGTCGGACTAGCGGGAGATCGGGATACGCAGTATTTT. Protein product: CASSPVGLAGDRDTQYF.

J is TRBJ2-7 and V is TRBV7-9, with D maybe TRBD1 (6 bases). V gave up 5 bases and J gave up 6 bases, with 14 bases separating them. CDR1 is SEHNR and CDR2 is FQNEAQ in the germline V gene (reference sequence). This CDR3 contains 13 residues. Here the CDR3 DNA reads TGTGCCAGCAGCCCCGCACAGGGTCCCGAGCAGTACTTC. This gives the protein CASSPAQGPEQYF.

The V call is TRBV3-1, the J call TRBJ2-7; no clear D. Per germline, CDR1 LGHDT and CDR2 YNNKEL (reference sequence). The V end was cut by 0 bases, the J end by 2 bases, with 5 bases between. The CDR3 is 13 amino acids. CDR3 amino acids: CASSQEAAYEQYF. CDR3 nucleotide sequence: TGTGCCAGCAGCCAAGAGGCAGCCTACGAGCAGTACTTC.

The rearrangement links TRBV5-6 to TRBJ2-1, with 8 bases matching TRBD2. Germline V gives CDR1 SGHDT, CDR2 YYEEEE. This CDR3 has 16 residues. Losses at the gene ends were 3 bases for V and 0 bases for J; bases not matched to a gene: 5. CDR3 DNA: TGTGCCAGCAGCTACGCTACTAGCGGCTCCTACAATGAGCAGTTCTTC. Protein: CASSYATSGSYNEQFF.

J is TRBJ1-2 and V is TRBV7-9, with D hard to call. The CDR3 consists of 14 residues. Per germline, CDR1 SEHNR and CDR2 FQNEAQ (reference sequence). The germline V and J ends were trimmed by 4 bases and 4 bases, with 13 bases remaining between them. The CDR3 region has the DNA TGTGCCAGCAGCTCACCGGGTCATATCTATGGCTACACCTTC. This encodes CASSSPGHIYGYTF.

The chain recombines TRBV9 with TRBJ2-1; D is undetermined. Germline assignment: CDR1 SGDLS and CDR2 YYNGEE. The CDR3 covers 14 residues. V was shortened by 0 bases and J by 0 bases, with 4 bases between the two germline ends. The CDR3 DNA reads TGTGCCAGCAGCGTAGACCGCTCCTACAATGAGCAGTTCTTC. Translation: CASSVDRSYNEQFF.